The 27 T cell receptor beta chains reported below all come from one sample, sequenced in a study of T cells in women clearing cervical HPV infection. Libraries were prepared by immunoSEQ multiplex PCR; TCRdb keeps only in-frame clonotypes and omits some of them. Seen in this sample are about 34,000 clones; the ten most common clones hold about 3.1%. Sequenced sample: blood buffy coat. The source is a woman aged 18-70 years with a cervical HPV16 infection that either progressed to CIN3+ or cleared (not recorded which).

On this clone itself: Read data end 3 residues before the CDR3 end; the end is taken from the germline J gene. Other DNA sequences in the sample encode the same CDR3. V is TRBV19 and J is TRBJ1-3; 7 bases match TRBD1. CDR1 and CDR2 from the germline V gene are LNHDA and SQIVND (reference sequence). This CDR3 has 15 amino acids. J was trimmed by 0 bases and V by 3 bases; bases with no gene match: 2. The CDR3 loop is CASSMDRSSGNTIYF. The part of the CDR3 DNA that was read is TGTGCCAGTAGTATGGACAGGTCCTCTGGAAACACC.

Details on this clone: The read terminates 3 residues ahead of where the CDR3 ends, so the germline J gene completes it. V gene TRBV19 combines with J gene TRBJ1-2; TRBD1 aligns across 7 bases. The V segment lost 5 bases and the J segment 4 bases; nucleotides outside the gene matches: 10. Germline loops: CDR1 LNHDA, CDR2 SQIVND (reference sequence). The CDR3 contains 15 residues. CDR3 bases read: TGTGCCAGTAGTCCAAGGGACAGACTTAGCTATGGC. This encodes CASSPRDRLSYG. The full CDR3 reads CASSPRDRLSYGYTF.

As regards this clone: The read ends 3 residues early relative to the CDR3; the germline J gene fills the gap. This chain links TRBV18 with TRBJ1-2, with D unresolved. The CDR3 covers 15 residues. Trimming took off 1 base at V and 6 bases at J, with 15 bases between the two ends. Germline lookup yields CDR1 KGHSH and CDR2 LQKENI. The CDR3 protein is CASSPLSFEGHGYTF. The CDR3 DNA, read in part, is TGTGCCAGCTCACCACTCTCTTTCGAAGGTCATGGC.

As concerns this clone: The CDR3 end lies 3 residues beyond the end of the read and is filled in from the germline J gene. The rearrangement uses TRBV5-1 and TRBJ1-4; TRBD1 aligns across 8 bases. Losses at the gene ends were 4 bases for V and 8 bases for J; bases not matched to a gene: 7. This CDR3 comprises 14 residues. Germline lookup yields CDR1 SGHRS and CDR2 YFSETQ. The sequenced part of the CDR3 DNA is TGCGCCAGCAGCCCGATACAGGGGGAGGAAAAA. This codes for CASSPIQGEEK. The entire CDR3 protein reads CASSPIQGEEKLFF.

As concerns this clone: The sequence runs out 3 residues before the end of the CDR3; the remainder is reconstructed from the germline J gene. The chain carries TRBV14 and TRBJ1-1; 7 nucleotides agree with TRBD1. Germline CDR1 SGHDN, CDR2 FVKESK. V shed 6 bases and J 2 bases; nucleotides not matched to a gene: 3. The CDR3 is made up of 13 amino acids. The DNA read from the CDR3 is TGTGCCAGCAGTCGACAGGGCAACACTGAA. This gives the protein CASSRQGNTE. The whole CDR3 sequence is CASSRQGNTEAFF.

Turning to this clone: The CDR3 is cut off 3 residues early in the read; its end comes from the germline J gene. The chain uses TRBV6-1 and TRBJ2-5, with 10 bases aligning to TRBD2. V was clipped by 4 bases and J by 4 bases; unmatched bases: 9. The CDR3 runs 16 residues. Germline V gene lookup returns CDR1 MNHNS and CDR2 SASEGT. Incomplete CDR3 DNA: TGTGCCAGCAGTGGTTGGGCTAGCGGGGGAGGAGAGACC. Its protein product is CASSGWASGGGET. The CDR3 reads in full as CASSGWASGGGETQYF.

On this clone: The read ends 3 residues before the CDR3 terminus; that terminus is restored from the germline J gene. The rearrangement uses TRBV30 and TRBJ1-1; possible D gene TRBD1, 5 bases. This CDR3 contains 13 residues. Germline CDR1 is GTSNPN and CDR2 is SVGIG (reference sequence). Trimming removed 3 bases from V and 4 bases from J, with 12 bases in between. CDR3 amino acids: CAWRSGWGTEAFF. The covered CDR3 bases are TGTGCCTGGAGGTCAGGGTGGGGCACTGAA. The variable domain in full, completed from reference TRBV30 and TRBJ1-1, reads SQTIHQWPATLVQPVGSPLSLECTVEGTSNPNLYWYRQAAGRGLQLLFYSVGIGQISSEVPQNLSASRPQDRQFILSSKKLLLSDSGFYLCAWRSGWGTEAFFGQGTRLTVV.

A remark on this clone: The CDR3 extends 3 residues past the end of the read, so its final part is completed from the germline J gene. J is TRBJ2-2 and V is TRBV18; 8 nucleotides line up with TRBD1. The germline V gene has CDR1 KGHSH and CDR2 LQKENI. The CDR3 consists of 15 residues. CDR3: CASSLDRGVNSPLFF. The covered CDR3 bases are TGTGCCAGCTCCCTCGACAGGGGCGTTAATTCACCG.

A note on this clone: The read terminates 3 residues before the CDR3 end, so the remaining end is supplied by the germline J gene. The chain has TRBV19 and TRBJ2-3, with 15 positions matching TRBD2. Per germline, CDR1 LNHDA and CDR2 SQIVND (reference sequence). This CDR3 comprises 18 residues. CDR3 DNA, as far as it was read: TGTGCCAGTAGTCCCACCCGGACTAGCGGGGGGGCAGGAGAGACG. This encodes CASSPTRTSGGAGET. The full CDR3 protein is CASSPTRTSGGAGETQYF.

Points on this clone: The read ends 3 residues early relative to the CDR3; the germline J gene fills the gap. Other DNA sequences of this sample code for an identical CDR3. The V call is TRBV18, the J call TRBJ1-1; 7 nucleotides match TRBD1. The length of the CDR3 is 13 residues. CDR1 and CDR2 (germline): KGHSH, LQKENI. CDR3 DNA (partial): TGTGCCAGCTCCGGGACAGAGGGAGAGACA. As protein: CASSGTEGET. The complete CDR3 protein is CASSGTEGETAFF.

About this clone: Coverage ceases 3 residues before the CDR3 finishes, and the germline J gene fills in the end. The chain carries TRBV20-1 and TRBJ1-4; perhaps TRBD1 as D (5 bases). In germline, CDR1 is DFQATT, CDR2 SNEGSKA (reference sequence). The CDR3 contains 14 residues. This CDR3 reads CSANPLQGDSPLFF. The covered CDR3 bases are TGCAGTGCCAACCCCCTGCAGGGCGATTCACCA.

Concerning this clone itself: The read stops 3 residues short of the end of the CDR3; the missing end is completed from the germline J gene. The chain joins TRBV11-2 to TRBJ2-7; 9 bases map to TRBD1. This CDR3 is 14 amino acids long. CDR1 is SGHAT, CDR2 FQNNGV, per germline. The junction had 5 bases not matched to a gene; V was cut back by 4 bases and J by 4 bases. The CDR3 region is CASSSDRGVYEQYF. The CDR3 DNA, read in part, is TGTGCCAGCAGCTCGGACAGGGGAGTGTACGAG.

Comment on this clone: Read sequence stops 3 residues before the CDR3 end, and the germline J gene provides the missing end. The chain joins TRBV30 to TRBJ2-3; no definite D call. There are 16 residues in the CDR3. Germline CDR1 GTSNPN, CDR2 SVGIG (reference sequence). The CDR3 DNA, read in part, is TGTGCCTGGAGTGTATCATACAGCAGCAATTTGAAGACG. Amino acid sequence: CAWSVSYSSNLKT. From start to end, the CDR3 is CAWSVSYSSNLKTQYF.

As concerns this clone: The DNA ends 3 residues before the CDR3 does, and the rest of the CDR3 is filled in from the germline J gene. The chain recombines TRBV2 with TRBJ1-4; D ambiguous. Germline V gene data show CDR1 as SNHLY and CDR2 as FYNNEI. Trimming pared 4 bases from V and 7 bases from J, leaving 10 bases between. The CDR3 runs 13 residues. The part of the CDR3 DNA that was read is TGTGCCAGCAGTGTTAATTCCGGTGAAAAA. Protein: CASSVNSGEK. In full, the CDR3 is CASSVNSGEKLFF. Complete variable domain (other parts from reference TRBV2 and TRBJ1-4): EPEVTQTPSHQVTQMGQEVILRCVPISNHLYFYWYRQILGQKVEFLVSFYNNEISEKSEIFDDQFSVERPDGSNFTLKIRSTKLEDSAMYFCASSVNSGEKLFFGSGTQLSVL.

For this clone: The read ends 3 residues early relative to the CDR3; the germline J gene fills the gap. The chain is built from TRBV5-1 and TRBJ1-3; 8 nucleotides align to TRBD1. V was clipped by 1 base and J by 2 bases; unmatched bases: 2. The CDR3 runs 15 residues. CDR1 and CDR2 from the germline V gene are SGHRS and YFSETQ. This chain's CDR3 is CASSLSTGAGNTIYF. CDR3 DNA, as far as it was read: TGCGCCAGCAGCTTGTCGACAGGGGCTGGAAACACC.

As regards this clone: The CDR3 goes on 3 residues after the read ends, and that part is filled in from the germline J gene. The chain employs TRBV5-4 and TRBJ1-1; D may be TRBD1 (5 bases). Germline V gene lookup returns CDR1 SGHNT and CDR2 YYREEE (reference sequence). This CDR3 is built from 16 residues. V was cut by 4 bases and J by 4 bases, with 20 bases left in between. The CDR3 loop is CASSTWGRRGGTEAFF. Partial CDR3 DNA: TGTGCCAGCAGCACCTGGGGCAGGCGGGGCGGCACTGAA.

On this clone: The sequenced fragment ends 3 residues before the CDR3 boundary, so the rest is inferred from the germline J gene. The chain couples TRBV19 to TRBJ1-2; D is uncertain. Between the trimmed V and J ends, which lost 1 base and 2 bases, there was a span of 5 bases. CDR1 and CDR2 (germline): LNHDA, SQIVND (reference sequence). This CDR3 region has 13 residues. CDR3 DNA (partial): TGTGCCAGTAGTATAGCCAGGAACTATGGC. It yields the protein CASSIARNYG. The entire CDR3 protein is CASSIARNYGYTF.

About this clone: Read sequence stops 3 residues before the CDR3 end, and the germline J gene provides the missing end. The same CDR3 is also encoded by other DNA sequences in this sample. The rearrangement links TRBV20-1 to TRBJ1-1, with 7 bases that match TRBD1. V was pared by 6 bases and J by 0 bases, with 7 bases of the junction left unmatched. The CDR3 length is 14 residues. Germline lookup yields CDR1 DFQATT and CDR2 SNEGSKA (reference sequence). The CDR3 spells CSASGQTMNTEAFF. The CDR3 DNA, read in part, is TGCAGTGCCTCGGGACAGACCATGAACACTGAA.

With regard to this clone: The read stops 3 residues short of the end of the CDR3; the missing end is completed from the germline J gene. The V call is TRBV15, the J call TRBJ2-5, with 11 bases fitting TRBD2. The CDR3 is 15 residues long. Germline V gene lookup returns CDR1 LNHNV and CDR2 YYDKDF (reference sequence). J was trimmed by 5 bases and V by 6 bases; bases with no gene match: 8. The sequenced CDR3 bases are TGTGCCACCAGTAGCGGGGGGGCTTTGTGGGAGACC. This gives the protein CATSSGGALWET. In full, the CDR3 reads CATSSGGALWETQYF.

In the case of this clone: The observed sequence ends 3 residues before the CDR3 terminus, with the missing tail filled in from the germline J gene. The chain recombines TRBV7-3 with TRBJ1-5, with 7 bases fitting TRBD1. The germline V gene has CDR1 SGHTA and CDR2 FQGTGA. The CDR3 loop spans 15 amino acids. V trimming: 5 bases; J trimming: 0 bases; junction bases outside the gene matches: 4. The CDR3 bases that were read are TGTGCCAGCAGCGGCAGGGGGTGTAGCAATCAGCCC. This codes for CASSGRGCSNQP. The complete CDR3 protein is CASSGRGCSNQPQHF.

With regard to this clone: The sequence runs out 3 residues before the end of the CDR3; the remainder is reconstructed from the germline J gene. V usage is TRBV2 and J usage is TRBJ1-5; D ambiguous. Trimming removed 2 bases at V and 6 bases at J, with 14 bases between. The CDR3 runs 15 residues. Germline-derived CDR1 and CDR2 are SNHLY and FYNNEI. Partial CDR3 DNA: TGTGCCAGCAGTGAAATGGGTGGAGGGCTTCAGCCC. As protein: CASSEMGGGLQP. The CDR3 as a whole reads CASSEMGGGLQPQHF.

About this clone itself: The read stops 3 residues short of the end of the CDR3; the missing end is completed from the germline J gene. The chain recombines TRBV7-2 with TRBJ2-2, with no clear D. The germline V gene has CDR1 SGHTA and CDR2 FQGNSA. This CDR3 region has 14 residues. Deletions cut 5 bases from V and 5 bases from J, with 12 bases between. CDR3 amino acids: CASSPTRKTGELFF. The CDR3 bases that were read are TGTGCCAGCAGCCCGACACGGAAGACCGGGGAG.

Comment on this clone: The sequence runs out 3 residues before the end of the CDR3; the remainder is reconstructed from the germline J gene. This specimen includes other DNA sequences encoding the same CDR3. The chain employs TRBV2 and TRBJ2-7; D may match TRBD1 or TRBD2 (5 bases each). Trimming shortened V by 6 bases and J by 3 bases, and 9 bases separated the two germline ends. Germline CDR1 is SNHLY and CDR2 is FYNNEI. The CDR3 is 12 amino acids. The CDR3 sequence is CASRSGSYEQYF. The CDR3 bases that were read are TGTGCCAGCAGGTCAGGGAGCTACGAG.

Comment on this clone: A junction boundary mismatches the germline segment, possibly from a read error. The read halts 3 residues ahead of the CDR3 end, with the missing end drawn from the germline J gene. At the DNA level, this CDR3 is encoded by other sequences in the same sample as well. The chain couples TRBV11-1 to TRBJ1-3; 7 nucleotides align to TRBD1. The CDR3 length is 14 residues. Germline V gene sequence: CDR1 SGHAT, CDR2 FQDESV (reference sequence). Partial CDR3 DNA: TGTGCCAGCGGCGAACAGGGGTCTGGAAACACG. It codes for CASGEQGSGNT. From start to end, the CDR3 is CASGEQGSGNTIYF.

Partial CDR3 DNA: TGCAGTGCTAGCCCTCCTAGCGGGGGCACAGATACG. Translated, it gives CSASPPSGGTDT. The whole CDR3 protein reads CSASPPSGGTDTQYF. This chain links TRBV20-1 with TRBJ2-3; 9 bases align to TRBD2. The observed sequence ends 3 residues before the CDR3 terminus, with the missing tail filled in from the germline J gene. This CDR3 has 15 residues. Germline loops: CDR1 DFQATT, CDR2 SNEGSKA (reference sequence). The V segment lost 3 bases and the J segment 1 base; nucleotides outside the gene matches: 5.

Comments on this clone: The read gets to within 3 residues of the CDR3 end, and the germline J gene fills in the rest. J is TRBJ2-2 and V is TRBV20-1, with TRBD1 as a possible D gene (5 bases). The germline CDR1 and CDR2 sequences are DFQATT and SNEGSKA (reference sequence). The CDR3 totals 15 residues. Trimming cost V 6 bases and J 2 bases, with 16 bases left between them. The CDR3 protein is CSARGQSPNTGELFF. The covered CDR3 bases are TGCAGTGCACGTGGACAAAGCCCTAACACCGGGGAG.

Comments on this clone: The read stops 3 residues short of the end of the CDR3; the missing end is completed from the germline J gene. V is TRBV6-1 and J is TRBJ2-3, with D maybe TRBD2 (6 bases). Germline assignment: CDR1 MNHNS and CDR2 SASEGT. This CDR3 has 14 amino acids. The sequenced CDR3 bases are TGTGCCAGCAGTGAACACGGGGGTCGGGAGACG. Translation: CASSEHGGRET. The CDR3 reads in full as CASSEHGGRETQYF.